These 25 T cell receptor beta chains originate from one sample sequenced in a study of T cell clones after liver transplantation. Sequencing was performed with immunoSEQ multiplex PCR; in TCRdb, only in-frame clones are kept and a portion is missing. The data contain around 35,000 clones, around 94% of them singletons. Sequenced here: CD8+ T cells from blood, sampled 12 months after liver transplant. The receptor source for this set is a human patient who received a liver transplant. Some T cells may have come from the graft donor.

With regard to this clone: At the DNA level, this CDR3 is encoded by other sequences in the same sample as well. This sequence joins TRBV27 and TRBJ2-7; D gene unclear. V lost 8 bases and J lost 4, with 3 bases in between. This CDR3 has 9 amino acids. Looked up from germline, CDR1 is MNHEY and CDR2 is SMNVEV (reference sequence). The CDR3 sequence: CASGYEQYF. CDR3 DNA: TGTGCCAGCGGTTACGAGCAGTACTTC.

About this clone itself: In this CDR3 the conserved last residue, phenylalanine or tryptophan, is missing, so a read error is likely. Because the CDR3's place on the DNA is in doubt, the DNA is left out and the CDR3 is given as listed by TCRdb. The CDR3 spells CASSLAFEVLQI. The gene calls are TRBV7-9 and TRBJ2-3; the tabulated D call, TRBD2, remains unverified against the DNA. The CDR3 region is 12 residues in length, termini included. Germline CDR1 is SEHNR and CDR2 is FQNEAQ (reference sequence).

The V gene is TRBV11-2, the J gene TRBJ1-5; D is ambiguous. The germline V gene has CDR1 SGHAT and CDR2 FQNNGV. The V gene lost 5 bases and the J gene lost 0 bases, with 11 bases spanning the gap. The CDR3 is made up of 15 amino acids. CDR3 in DNA: TGTGCCAGCAGCAAAGGGCGGGATAGCAATCAGCCCCAGCATTTT. This translates into CASSKGRDSNQPQHF.

The chain links TRBV7-3 to TRBJ1-1; the D gene is possibly TRBD1 (5 bases). Trimming took off 4 bases at V and 1 base at J, with 10 bases between the two ends. The CDR3 consists of 14 residues. Germline CDR1 SGHTA, CDR2 FQGTGA. The CDR3, as DNA: TGTGCCAGCAGCTCCGGGACGGAGAACACTGAAGCTTTCTTT. Translation: CASSSGTENTEAFF.

V gene TRBV7-2 combines with J gene TRBJ2-5; D remains unclear. The CDR3 totals 14 residues. Trimming removed 8 bases at V and 7 bases at J, with 20 bases between. In germline, CDR1 is SGHTA, CDR2 FQGNSA. The CDR3 DNA reads as TGTGCCAGCGAGGACCCCTCCCTGACGAGGACCCAGTACTTC. This translates into CASEDPSLTRTQYF.

This clone has only one observation. The V and J genes are TRBV9 and TRBJ2-2; D is possibly TRBD2 (5 bases). V was trimmed by 0 bases and J by 7 bases, leaving 13 bases between them. The CDR3 runs to 15 residues. CDR1 and CDR2 (germline): SGDLS, YYNGEE. CDR3 region: CASSVGGRNGGELFF. In DNA form, the CDR3 reads TGTGCCAGCAGCGTAGGAGGGAGAAATGGCGGGGAGCTGTTTTTT.

The V and J genes are TRBV6-6 and TRBJ2-3; D not resolved. The length of the CDR3 is 10 residues. The V gene's germline CDR1 is MNHNY and CDR2 SVGAGI (reference sequence). V lost 11 bases and J lost 6, with 9 bases in between. CDR3 amino acids: CAPPWDTQYF. The DNA for the CDR3 is TGTGCCCCCCCTTGGGATACGCAGTATTTT.

The gene calls are TRBV5-6 and TRBJ2-1, with D perhaps given as TRBD1 or TRBD2 (6 bases each). CDR3 length equals 16 residues. Germline V gene data show CDR1 as SGHDT and CDR2 as YYEEEE. Trimming pared 2 bases from V and 10 bases from J, leaving 22 bases between. The CDR3 is CASSLVGLTVRGEQFF. The CDR3 DNA reads TGTGCCAGCAGCTTAGTGGGACTGACAGTGAGGGGGGAGCAGTTCTTC.

V usage is TRBV5-1 and J usage is TRBJ2-2, with D possibly being TRBD2 (5 bases). The V and J ends lost 4 bases and 1 base respectively, with 8 bases between them. The CDR3 extends over 14 amino acids. CDR1 and CDR2 from the germline V gene are SGHRS and YFSETQ. Here the CDR3 reads CASSEGWNTGELFF. Here the CDR3 DNA reads TGCGCCAGCAGCGAGGGTTGGAACACCGGGGAGCTGTTTTTT.

The chain uses TRBV10-1 and TRBJ2-2; D is possibly TRBD1 or TRBD2 (5 bases each). The germline V gene has CDR1 WNHNN and CDR2 SYGVQD (reference sequence). V lost 11 bases, J lost 4 bases, and 23 bases lay in between. The CDR3 spans 16 residues. The CDR3: CAPICRLPGLTGELFF. The CDR3 DNA reads TGCGCCCCAATTTGCCGGCTGCCGGGGCTCACCGGGGAGCTGTTTTTT.

The chain couples TRBV7-9 to TRBJ2-2; D could derive from TRBD1 or TRBD2 (7 bases each). Germline loops: CDR1 SEHNR, CDR2 FQNEAQ (reference sequence). The CDR3 is 15 residues long. Trimming pared 5 bases from V and 6 bases from J, leaving 16 bases between. Here the CDR3 reads CASSQAQGRAGELFF. In DNA, the CDR3 is TGTGCCAGCAGCCAGGCACAGGGGAGGGCCGGGGAGCTGTTTTTT.

The chain combines TRBV13 with TRBJ1-2; D unclear. This CDR3 comprises 12 residues. V dropped 3 bases and J dropped 8 bases, with 10 bases sitting between them. Germline values: CDR1 PRHDT, CDR2 FYEKMQ (reference sequence). The CDR3 here is CASSLLGLGYTF. The CDR3 region has the DNA TGTGCCAGCAGCTTGTTGGGTTTGGGCTACACCTTC.

The chain recombines TRBV6-1 with TRBJ1-1, with no clear D. The germline CDR1 and CDR2 sequences are MNHNS and SASEGT. V was trimmed by 3 bases and J by 1 base, leaving 6 bases between them. There are 13 residues in the CDR3. The CDR3 region has the DNA TGTGCCAGCAGTGAGATGCGGAACACTGAAGCTTTCTTT. Its protein product is CASSEMRNTEAFF.

This chain uses TRBV2 with TRBJ2-7; tentatively, D is TRBD1 (5 bases). The CDR3 has 10 residues. Germline assignment: CDR1 SNHLY and CDR2 FYNNEI. Trimming stripped 8 bases from V and 4 bases from J, with 6 bases between. The CDR3 protein is CASQGYEQYF. DNA for the CDR3: TGTGCCAGCCAGGGATACGAGCAGTACTTC.

The chain employs TRBV6-5 and TRBJ1-1; D call uncertain. The CDR3 contains 11 residues. Germline V CDR1 and CDR2: MNHEY, SVGAGI. The V and J ends lost 7 bases and 4 bases respectively, with 7 bases between them. The CDR3 loop is CASIFSTEAFF. In DNA form, the CDR3 reads TGTGCCAGCATTTTTAGCACTGAAGCTTTCTTT.

This clone occurred a few times. The chain is built from TRBV28 and TRBJ2-1, with 8 bases identical to TRBD2. Per germline, CDR1 MDHEN and CDR2 SYDVKM. V trimming: 5 bases; J trimming: 3 bases; junction bases outside the gene matches: 9. CDR3 size: 16 residues. This CDR3 is CASSEPAGAFYNEQFF. CDR3 bases: TGTGCCAGCAGTGAACCAGCGGGAGCGTTCTACAATGAGCAGTTCTTC. The full variable domain, rest sourced from reference TRBV28 and TRBJ2-1, is DVKVTQSSRYLVKRTGEKVFLECVQDMDHENMFWYRQDPGLGLRLIYFSYDVKMKEKGDIPEGYSVSREKKERFSLILESASTNQTSMYLCASSEPAGAFYNEQFFGPGTRLTVL.

V gene TRBV4-1 combines with J gene TRBJ2-2; 7 bases line up with TRBD1. The CDR3 length is 15 residues. CDR1 and CDR2 from the germline V gene are MGHRA and YSYEKL. V lost 2 bases, J lost 2 bases, and 2 bases stayed unmatched. The CDR3 loop is CASSQRGPNTGELFF. The CDR3 DNA sequence: TGCGCCAGCAGCCAAAGGGGGCCTAACACCGGGGAGCTGTTTTTT.

V is TRBV2 and J is TRBJ1-2; 7 positions match TRBD1. From germline, CDR1 is SNHLY and CDR2 FYNNEI. The CDR3 has 12 residues. V shed 4 bases, J shed 7 bases, and the junction held 3 bases outside the gene matches. The CDR3 protein is CASSGNRGGYTF. CDR3 in DNA: TGTGCCAGCAGTGGAAACAGGGGTGGCTACACCTTC.

This chain joins TRBV28 and TRBJ1-2; 8 nucleotides match TRBD1. The CDR3 is 13 amino acids. The germline CDR1 and CDR2 sequences are MDHEN and SYDVKM. V shed 5 bases, J shed 3 bases, and the junction held 2 bases outside the gene matches. CDR3 residues: CASSQTGDYGYTF. DNA of the CDR3: TGTGCCAGCAGTCAGACAGGGGACTATGGCTACACCTTC.

Details on this clone: A junction end diverges from the germline sequence, so it may reflect a read error. The chain recombines TRBV2 with TRBJ2-7; 7 nucleotides line up with TRBD2. Germline V gene sequence: CDR1 SNHLY, CDR2 FYNNEI. The CDR3 covers 16 residues. Here the CDR3 DNA reads TGTGCCAGCAGTGACATTCCGCGGGAGTCCTCCCACGAGCAGTACTTC. Protein product: CASSDIPRESSHEQYF.

The chain couples TRBV7-9 to TRBJ1-2; TRBD1 matches at 10 bases. The germline V gene has CDR1 SEHNR and CDR2 FQNEAQ (reference sequence). V lost 5 bases and J lost 8; bases outside the gene matches: 8. The CDR3 is made up of 14 amino acids. The CDR3 here is CASSLPTGGVGYTF. The CDR3 DNA is TGTGCCAGCAGCCTCCCGACAGGGGGCGTAGGCTACACCTTC.

The chain joins TRBV9 to TRBJ1-5, with D perhaps matching TRBD1 (5 bases). This CDR3 has 15 residues. V was cut by 1 base and J by 2 bases, with 10 bases left in between. Per the germline V gene, CDR1 is SGDLS and CDR2 is YYNGEE. CDR3: CASSVSGLRNQPQHF. For the CDR3, the DNA is TGTGCCAGCAGCGTATCGGGGCTTCGCAATCAGCCCCAGCATTTT.

This chain connects TRBV11-2 to TRBJ2-7; D ambiguous. The V gene's germline CDR1 is SGHAT and CDR2 FQNNGV. This CDR3 has 14 residues. Trimming cost V 4 bases and J 7 bases, with 17 bases left between them. CDR3 amino acids: CASSSLRKLGEQYF. The CDR3 coding sequence is TGTGCCAGCAGCTCCCTCCGGAAGCTGGGTGAGCAGTACTTC.

This chain joins TRBV14 and TRBJ1-2; D gene unclear. The germline V gene has CDR1 SGHDN and CDR2 FVKESK. V was trimmed by 1 base and J by 10 bases, leaving 19 bases between them. This CDR3 contains 15 residues. The CDR3 sequence is CASSQGTRLSQDYTF. Here the CDR3 DNA reads TGTGCCAGCAGCCAAGGAACTCGACTGTCCCAGGACTACACCTTC.

This chain connects TRBV29-1 to TRBJ2-1; 7 bases fit TRBD1. V lost 7 bases, J lost 0 bases, and 3 bases stayed unmatched. Germline loops: CDR1 SQVTM, CDR2 ANQGSEA. The CDR3 extends over 13 amino acids. The CDR3 nucleotides read TGCAGCGGGAGGACAGGCTCCTACAATGAGCAGTTCTTC. Translated: CSGRTGSYNEQFF.